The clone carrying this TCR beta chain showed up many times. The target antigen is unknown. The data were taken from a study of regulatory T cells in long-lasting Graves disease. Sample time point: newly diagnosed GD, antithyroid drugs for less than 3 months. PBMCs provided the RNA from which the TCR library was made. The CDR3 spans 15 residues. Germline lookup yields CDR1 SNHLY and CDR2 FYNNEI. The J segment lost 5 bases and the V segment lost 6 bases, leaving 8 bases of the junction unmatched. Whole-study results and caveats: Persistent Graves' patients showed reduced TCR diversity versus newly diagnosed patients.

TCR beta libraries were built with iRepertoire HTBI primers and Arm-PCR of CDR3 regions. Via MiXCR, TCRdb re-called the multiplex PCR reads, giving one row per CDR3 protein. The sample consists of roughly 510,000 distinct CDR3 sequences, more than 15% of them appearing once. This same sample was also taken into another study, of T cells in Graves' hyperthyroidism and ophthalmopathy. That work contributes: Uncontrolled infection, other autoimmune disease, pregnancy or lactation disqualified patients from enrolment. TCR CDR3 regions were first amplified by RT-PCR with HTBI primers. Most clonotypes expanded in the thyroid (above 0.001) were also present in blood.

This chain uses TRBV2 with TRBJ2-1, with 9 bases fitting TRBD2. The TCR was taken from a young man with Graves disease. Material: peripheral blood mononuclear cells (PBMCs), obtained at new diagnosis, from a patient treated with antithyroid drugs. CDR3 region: CASRGDSGSNNEQFF. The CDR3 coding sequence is TGTGCCAGCAGGGGAGATAGCGGGAGTAACAATGAGCAGTTCTTC. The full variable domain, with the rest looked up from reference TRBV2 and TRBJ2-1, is EPEVTQTPSHQVTQMGQEVILRCVPISNHLYFYWYRQILGQKVEFLVSFYNNEISEKSEIFDDQFSVERPDGSNFTLKIRSTKLEDSAMYFCASRGDSGSNNEQFFGPGTRLTVL.